One and the same sample provided the 16 T cell receptor beta chains below, sequenced in a study of TIL therapy for anti-PD-1-resistant metastatic lung cancer. The immunoSEQ assay was v3. Only in-frame clones appear in the TCRdb table, and some are missing; sequencing was by immunoSEQ multiplex PCR. The table shows about 50,000 clones, with about two thirds occurring only once. Documented time point: pre-treatment sample, taken before nivolumab and TIL therapy. Tumor tissue came from excised metastases, mostly pleural nodules or supraclavicular lymph nodes. The sample in question was tumor tissue, obtained at baseline. These receptors originate from a person aged 25-85 years with non-small cell lung cancer.

The chain combines TRBV5-6 with TRBJ2-7; 9 bases are a match to TRBD1. Germline CDR1 reads SGHDT; CDR2 reads YYEEEE. The CDR3 is 18 amino acids. Unmatched junction bases numbered 15, after V lost 4 bases and J lost 1 base. This CDR3 is CASSRLVQQGARSYEQYF. The CDR3, as DNA: TGTGCCAGCAGCAGGCTGGTCCAACAGGGGGCGCGTTCCTACGAGCAGTACTTC.

The chain joins TRBV5-6 to TRBJ2-3; 9 positions match TRBD2. Per germline, CDR1 SGHDT and CDR2 YYEEEE. The CDR3 runs 16 residues. With V trimmed by 2 bases and J by 1 base, 5 bases remained unmatched. The CDR3, as DNA: TGTGCCAGCAGCTTCGGCCTAGCGGGGCGCACAGATACGCAGTATTTT. Translating gives CASSFGLAGRTDTQYF. Based on the CDR3 plus reference TRBV5-6 and TRBJ2-3, the full variable domain is DAGVTQSPTHLIKTRGQQVTLRCSPKSGHDTVSWYQQALGQGPQFIFQYYEEEERQRGNFPDRFSGHQFPNYSSELNVNALLLGDSALYLCASSFGLAGRTDTQYFGPGTRLTVL.

This chain joins TRBV7-2 and TRBJ1-5; D unresolved. This CDR3 has 14 residues. Trimming left V 7 bases short and J 2 bases short, with 12 bases between. Germline loops: CDR1 SGHTA, CDR2 FQGNSA. The CDR3 region is CASNSPGRNQPQHF. CDR3 nucleotide sequence: TGTGCCAGCAACAGTCCGGGCCGCAATCAGCCCCAGCATTTT.

This clone was seen a few times. The chain couples TRBV6-6 to TRBJ1-2, with TRBD1 as a possible D gene (5 bases). The V gene lost 4 bases and the J gene lost 10 bases, with 19 bases spanning the gap. The CDR3 has 14 amino acids. CDR1 and CDR2 from the germline V gene are MNHNY and SVGAGI (reference sequence). The CDR3 spells CASSSTFYQGFYTF. The CDR3 DNA follows: TGTGCCAGCAGTTCAACCTTTTACCAGGGATTCTACACCTTC.

This chain connects TRBV15 to TRBJ2-2, with no clear D. CDR1 and CDR2 from the germline V gene are LNHNV and YYDKDF (reference sequence). This CDR3 has 15 residues. V shed 4 bases and J shed 2 bases, with 11 bases lying between them. The CDR3 here is CATSKESLNTGELFF. DNA of the CDR3: TGTGCCACCAGCAAGGAGAGCCTTAACACCGGGGAGCTGTTTTTT.

The chain recombines TRBV7-6 with TRBJ1-4; the D gene is possibly TRBD1 (6 bases). CDR1 is SGHVS and CDR2 is FNYEAQ in the germline V gene. Trimming left V 1 base short and J 1 base short, with 13 bases between. CDR3 length equals 17 residues. The CDR3 region is CASSLDTGRRTNEKLFF. In nucleotides, the CDR3 is TGTGCCAGCAGCTTAGACACAGGGAGGAGAACTAATGAAAAACTGTTTTTT.

The CDR3 sequence: CASSAMTGINEKLFF. The CDR3 DNA reads TGCGCCAGCAGCGCTATGACCGGAATTAATGAAAAACTGTTTTTT. The chain has TRBV5-1 and TRBJ1-4; the D is unclear. Looked up from germline, CDR1 is SGHRS and CDR2 is YFSETQ. The V end lost 4 bases, the J end lost 4 bases, and 14 bases lay between the germline ends. This CDR3 region has 15 residues.

The chain has TRBV2 and TRBJ1-5, with 7 bases lining up with TRBD1. V shed 4 bases and J 7 bases; nucleotides not matched to a gene: 10. The CDR3 contains 15 residues. Germline values: CDR1 SNHLY, CDR2 FYNNEI. CDR3 residues: CASSAQEGARQPQHF. The DNA of the CDR3 is TGTGCCAGCAGTGCCCAAGAGGGGGCGAGGCAGCCCCAGCATTTT.

CDR3 DNA: TGCAGCGTTGGGGTTACAGGGGGCCCTTACTACGAGCAGTACTTC. This sequence encodes CSVGVTGGPYYEQYF. This chain connects TRBV29-1 to TRBJ2-7; 9 bases agree with TRBD1. The CDR3 consists of 15 residues. Per the germline V gene, CDR1 is SQVTM and CDR2 is ANQGSEA. Trimming took 4 bases from V and 3 from J; bases not matched to a gene: 10.

The chain recombines TRBV9 with TRBJ1-2, with 8 bases fitting TRBD1. V shed 3 bases and J 5 bases; nucleotides not matched to a gene: 6. Germline CDR1 reads SGDLS; CDR2 reads YYNGEE. The CDR3 loop spans 14 amino acids. The CDR3 loop is CASSDRTGRYGYTF. The CDR3, as DNA: TGTGCCAGCAGCGATAGGACAGGGCGGTATGGCTACACCTTC.

This clone has a handful of counts. The V call is TRBV30, the J call TRBJ1-6; a weak D match, TRBD1 (5 bases). The CDR3 extends over 13 amino acids. Germline assignment: CDR1 GTSNPN and CDR2 SVGIG (reference sequence). V was shortened by 3 bases and J by 10 bases, with 13 bases between the two germline ends. CDR3 bases: TGTGCCTGGAGGCGGATGACAGACTCACCCCTCCACTTT. Its protein is CAWRRMTDSPLHF.

This chain uses TRBV5-1 with TRBJ2-5; D tentatively reads TRBD1 or TRBD2 (6 bases each). V was trimmed by 7 bases and J by 4 bases, leaving 14 bases between them. CDR1 and CDR2 from the germline V gene are SGHRS and YFSETQ. The CDR3 is made up of 13 amino acids. The CDR3 sequence: CASGEGGRETQYF. DNA for the CDR3: TGCGCCAGCGGAGAGGGGGGTCGAGAGACCCAGTACTTC.

V gene TRBV5-1 combines with J gene TRBJ2-3; 8 bases fit TRBD1. The V gene end was trimmed by 0 bases and the J gene end by 3 bases; junction bases not matched to a gene: 6. Germline CDR1 and CDR2: SGHRS and YFSETQ. The CDR3 covers 16 residues. The CDR3 DNA reads TGCGCCAGCAGCTTGGGCAGGGGGCTAGGGACAGATACGCAGTATTTT. This translates into CASSLGRGLGTDTQYF.

The J gene is TRBJ2-7, the V gene TRBV7-3, with 11 bases aligning to TRBD1. Germline lookup yields CDR1 SGHTA and CDR2 FQGTGA. This CDR3 region has 15 residues. The J segment lost 4 bases and the V segment lost 5 bases, leaving 7 bases of the junction unmatched. The CDR3 DNA sequence: TGTGCCAGCAGCCCGGACAGGGGGCGGGTTTACGAGCAGTACTTC. Its protein product is CASSPDRGRVYEQYF.

The chain links TRBV6-5 to TRBJ1-5; D might be TRBD1 (5 bases). Germline-derived CDR1 and CDR2 are MNHEY and SVGAGI. This CDR3 has 13 amino acids. CDR3 in amino acids: CAAGALLGQPQHF. The DNA for the CDR3 is TGTGCTGCCGGGGCCTTATTGGGACAGCCCCAGCATTTT.

The chain employs TRBV19 and TRBJ2-2; no clear D gene. V was pared by 5 bases and J by 6 bases, with 10 bases between. CDR1 is LNHDA, CDR2 SQIVND, per germline (reference sequence). The CDR3 contains 13 residues. The CDR3 bases are TGTGCCAGTAGTTGGTTTTTCCCCGGGGAGCTGTTTTTT. Translation gives CASSWFFPGELFF.